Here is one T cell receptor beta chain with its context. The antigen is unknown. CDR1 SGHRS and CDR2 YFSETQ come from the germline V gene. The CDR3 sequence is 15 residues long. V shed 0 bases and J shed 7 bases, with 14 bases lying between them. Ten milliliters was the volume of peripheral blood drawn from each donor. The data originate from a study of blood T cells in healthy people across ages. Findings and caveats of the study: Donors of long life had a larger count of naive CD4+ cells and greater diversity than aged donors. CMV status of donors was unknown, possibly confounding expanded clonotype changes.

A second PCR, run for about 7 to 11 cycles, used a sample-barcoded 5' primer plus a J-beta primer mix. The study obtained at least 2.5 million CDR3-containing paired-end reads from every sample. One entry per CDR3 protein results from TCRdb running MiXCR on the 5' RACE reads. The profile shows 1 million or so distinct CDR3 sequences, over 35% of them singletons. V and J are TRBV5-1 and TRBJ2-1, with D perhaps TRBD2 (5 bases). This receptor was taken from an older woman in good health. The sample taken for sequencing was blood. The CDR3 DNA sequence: TGCGCCAGCAGCTTGGCCACTAGTGGCCAAAATGAGCAGTTCTTC. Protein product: CASSLATSGQNEQFF.